The 22 T cell receptor beta chains below come from one sample, sequenced in a study of blood T cells in healthy people across ages. A second about 7 to 12 cycle PCR used barcoded and J-beta primers. TCRdb re-called the 5' RACE reads with MiXCR, one entry per CDR3 protein. The sample yields 1.5 million to 2 million distinct CDR3 sequences, roughly 30% seen once. What was sequenced was blood. These receptors originate from a woman in her thirties in good health.

This clonotype showed up just a few times. The chain employs TRBV5-6 and TRBJ1-1, with no clear D. V lost 0 bases and J 10 bases, leaving 13 bases between the germline ends. Germline lookup yields CDR1 SGHDT and CDR2 YYEEEE. This CDR3 has 13 amino acids. Here the CDR3 DNA reads TGTGCCAGCAGCTTGGGAACAGCTGAGGGAGCTTTCTTT. Its protein is CASSLGTAEGAFF.

The chain is built from TRBV27 and TRBJ2-7, with TRBD2 identical over 7 bases. This CDR3 is built from 15 residues. Per germline, CDR1 MNHEY and CDR2 SMNVEV (reference sequence). V dropped 8 bases and J dropped 5; count of bases not matched to a gene: 15. CDR3 coding DNA: TGTGCCAGCGGATCGGGACTACTGGGGGTCAACGAGCAGTACTTC. Protein sequence: CASGSGLLGVNEQYF.

Ten or more counts support this clonotype. The J gene is TRBJ2-1, the V gene TRBV9; D unresolved. Germline CDR1 SGDLS, CDR2 YYNGEE. The CDR3 length is 12 residues. V gave up 0 bases and J gave up 7 bases, with 5 bases separating them. The CDR3 sequence: CASSVGRNEQFF. The CDR3 DNA follows: TGTGCCAGCAGCGTAGGACGAAATGAGCAGTTCTTC.

The chain employs TRBV5-1 and TRBJ2-5, with a weak D call TRBD1 (5 bases). The DNA end favors TRBJ2-7, so the J call may be wrong. Germline-derived CDR1 and CDR2 are SGHRS and YFSETQ. This CDR3 spans 14 amino acids. The CDR3 is CASSVTSGLGEQYF. The CDR3 bases are TGCGCCAGCAGCGTTACCTCAGGGTTAGGCGAGCAGTACTTC.

This clonotype was observed a single time. The junction does not match germline at one end; this may be a read error. The chain employs TRBV29-1 and TRBJ2-1; possibly TRBD2 for D (6 bases). Germline V gene data show CDR1 as SQVTM and CDR2 as ANQGSEA. The CDR3 loop spans 13 amino acids. CDR3 in DNA: TGCAGCGTGAGCGCTACTAGCAACAACGAGCAGTTCTTC. Translation gives CSVSATSNNEQFF.

Worth noting for this clonotype: A read error may explain this, as a much larger clone is one base away. This CDR3 fails to terminate in the conserved phenylalanine or tryptophan, so it likely reflects a read error. This chain connects TRBV7-9 to TRBJ2-6; D not resolved. The CDR3 runs 15 residues. In germline, CDR1 is SEHNR, CDR2 FQNEAQ (reference sequence). Trimming stripped 3 bases from V and 4 bases from J, with 10 bases between. The CDR3 nucleotides read TGTGCCAGCAGCTTGTCCCGCGCAGGGGCCAACGTCCTGACTTGC. As protein: CASSLSRAGANVLTC.

This clonotype turned up a few times. The J gene is TRBJ2-5, the V gene TRBV15; 9 bases align to TRBD1. The CDR3 covers 15 residues. In germline, CDR1 is LNHNV, CDR2 YYDKDF (reference sequence). The V gene end was trimmed by 2 bases and the J gene end by 5 bases; junction bases not matched to a gene: 6. CDR3 DNA: TGTGCCACCAGCAGACTCACAGGGGGCAGGGAGACCCAGTACTTC. It codes for CATSRLTGGRETQYF.

This clonotype has a single count. This chain connects TRBV9 to TRBJ1-2; 8 bases line up with TRBD1. Trimming removed 5 bases from V and 5 bases from J; junction bases left unmatched: 14. The CDR3 covers 16 residues. CDR1 is SGDLS and CDR2 is YYNGEE in the germline V gene. CDR3 nucleotide sequence: TGTGCCAGCAGTCCGGAGGGACAGGCCGACCCTTATGGCTACACCTTC. Protein product: CASSPEGQADPYGYTF.

This clonotype showed up just a few times. The chain carries TRBV20-1 and TRBJ1-5; D gene ambiguous. CDR1 DFQATT and CDR2 SNEGSKA come from the germline V gene (reference sequence). The CDR3 contains 13 residues. Trimming took off 5 bases at V and 5 bases at J, with 13 bases between the two ends. CDR3 sequence (DNA): TGCAGTGCTTCAAAAGGAGTGGATCAGCCCCAGCATTTT. Translated: CSASKGVDQPQHF.

The J gene is TRBJ2-5, the V gene TRBV10-3, with D possibly called TRBD1 or TRBD2 (5 bases each). Trimming removed 0 bases at V and 5 bases at J, with 13 bases between. CDR1 and CDR2 from the germline V gene are ENHRY and SYGVKD. CDR3 size: 15 residues. The CDR3 DNA follows: TGTGCCATCAGTGAGTCGAGAGGGGTTGGGGAGACCCAGTACTTC. It specifies CAISESRGVGETQYF.

This clonotype appeared a few times. V usage is TRBV20-1 and J usage is TRBJ2-3; 15 bases fit TRBD2. Trimming removed 5 bases from V and 10 bases from J; junction bases left unmatched: 4. CDR3 length: 13 amino acids. Germline values: CDR1 DFQATT, CDR2 SNEGSKA (reference sequence). The CDR3 sequence: CSAGGTSGGPQYF. As DNA, the CDR3 is TGCAGTGCTGGAGGGACTAGCGGGGGGCCGCAGTATTTT.

In this sample, this clonotype turned up many times. The chain recombines TRBV12-3 or TRBV12-4 with TRBJ1-4; D might be TRBD1 (6 bases). V was clipped by 4 bases and J by 8 bases, with 20 bases between them. The CDR3 is 16 amino acids. CDR3: CASSSRDTTSREKLFF. As DNA, the CDR3 is TGTGCCAGCAGTTCCCGGGACACGACCAGTCGAGAAAAACTGTTTTTT.

This clonotype was found a few times. The chain carries TRBV6-5 and TRBJ2-7; either TRBD1 or TRBD2 may supply D (5 bases each). Trimming removed 6 bases from V and 3 bases from J, with 15 bases in between. Germline CDR1 reads MNHEY; CDR2 reads SVGAGI. This CDR3 spans 14 amino acids. The CDR3 DNA reads TGTGCCAGCAGCCAGGCCCGGGACCGCTACGAGCAGTACTTC. Amino acid sequence: CASSQARDRYEQYF.

This clonotype was seen a few times. The chain recombines TRBV5-1 with TRBJ2-2; 7 positions match TRBD1. The CDR3 is made up of 14 amino acids. Germline V CDR1 and CDR2: SGHRS, YFSETQ. After removal of 3 bases from V and 6 bases from J, the junction contained 5 bases not matched to a gene. The CDR3 sequence is CASSSRQGSGELFF. The CDR3, as DNA: TGCGCCAGCAGCTCCCGACAGGGATCCGGGGAGCTGTTTTTT.

This clonotype is large within its sample. V and J are TRBV7-8 and TRBJ2-1, with D possibly being TRBD1 (6 bases). Trimming left V 3 bases short and J 2 bases short, with 14 bases between. The CDR3 is 16 amino acids. Germline-derived CDR1 and CDR2 are SGHVS and FQNEAQ. CDR3 DNA: TGTGCCAGCAGCTTTCGGACAGTCGGGGCCTACAATGAGCAGTTCTTC. Its translation: CASSFRTVGAYNEQFF.

The chain links TRBV2 to TRBJ1-1; D is undetermined. CDR3 length equals 13 residues. CDR1 and CDR2 from the germline V gene are SNHLY and FYNNEI. Trimming shortened V by 1 base and J by 1 base, and 4 bases separated the two germline ends. The CDR3 bases are TGTGCCAGCAGTGAAGATTGGAACACTGAAGCTTTCTTT. Translated: CASSEDWNTEAFF.

V and J are TRBV6-1 and TRBJ2-1; the match to TRBD2 covers 7 bases. Unmatched junction bases numbered 2, after V lost 2 bases and J lost 4 bases. Germline CDR1 and CDR2: MNHNS and SASEGT. This CDR3 is built from 14 residues. The chain's CDR3 is CASSEYGRYNEQFF. The CDR3 coding sequence is TGTGCCAGCAGTGAATACGGGAGGTACAATGAGCAGTTCTTC.

This clonotype was recorded a few times. The chain couples TRBV20-1 to TRBJ1-6; D ambiguous. CDR1 is DFQATT, CDR2 SNEGSKA, per germline (reference sequence). The CDR3 runs 16 residues. V gave up 5 bases and J gave up 7 bases, with 21 bases separating them. CDR3 DNA: TGCAGTGCTCACCTCCTCACGGGAGTTAGGAATTCACCCCTCCACTTT. Residues: CSAHLLTGVRNSPLHF.

With regard to this clonotype: A read error is possible here, since a much larger clone lies one base away. V and J are TRBV20-1 and TRBJ2-1; 7 bases are a match to TRBD2. V lost 6 bases and J lost 6; bases outside the gene matches: 17. The CDR3 has 16 residues. CDR1 is DFQATT and CDR2 is SNEGSKA in the germline V gene (reference sequence). CDR3 sequence (DNA): TGCAGTGCCTTGCGGGGACGAGCGGGGAGATTCAATGAGCAGTTCTTC. This translates into CSALRGRAGRFNEQFF.

This clonotype came up a few times. The J gene is TRBJ2-3, the V gene TRBV12-3 or TRBV12-4; 8 bases are a match to TRBD1. V lost 4 bases and J lost 4; bases outside the gene matches: 4. There are 14 residues in the CDR3. CDR3 sequence reads: CASSSDRVADTQYF. DNA of the CDR3: TGTGCCAGCAGTTCGGACAGGGTCGCAGATACGCAGTATTTT.

As concerns this clonotype: At one end the junction does not follow the germline gene, possibly because of a read error. The chain's CDR3 is CANSLGKTSVLETQYF. As DNA, the CDR3 is TGTGCCAACAGCTTAGGAAAGACTAGCGTTCTTGAGACCCAGTACTTC. This chain uses TRBV5-4 with TRBJ2-7; 8 nucleotides agree with TRBD2. The better agreement between TRBJ2-5 and the DNA end casts doubt on the J call. Germline-derived CDR1 and CDR2 are SGHNT and YYREEE (reference sequence). CDR3 length: 16 amino acids.

The table lists this clonotype with a few counts. The chain combines TRBV27 with TRBJ2-1; 9 bases line up with TRBD2. This CDR3 has 16 residues. Germline CDR1 and CDR2: MNHEY and SMNVEV (reference sequence). The junction had 10 bases not matched to a gene; V was cut back by 6 bases and J by 4 bases. As DNA, the CDR3 is TGTGCCAGCAGAGACCTAGCGGGGAAGAATTACAATGAGCAGTTCTTC. Encoded protein: CASRDLAGKNYNEQFF.